Listed here are 25 T cell receptor beta chains from one sample, sequenced in a study of shared clonotypes between healthy human individuals. The repertoire was sequenced with immunoSEQ multiplex PCR; TCRdb's copy has only in-frame clones and lacks some. Found here are over a million clones, 95% to 99% of them singletons; the top ten hold about 0.4%. Source material: naive CD4+ T cells sorted from blood. This sample's subset: CD45RA+ positively selected. The receptor source for this set is a man between 25 and 39 years old in good health.

The V and J genes are TRBV28 and TRBJ2-1; 9 bases are a match to TRBD2. The CDR3 extends over 15 amino acids. J lost 4 bases, V lost 0 bases, and 1 base had no gene match. The germline gives CDR1 MDHEN, CDR2 SYDVKM. CDR3 protein: CASSLWAGGYNEQFF. The CDR3 bases are TGTGCCAGCAGTTTATGGGCGGGAGGGTACAATGAGCAGTTCTTC.

This clone was picked up one time. This sequence joins TRBV7-2 and TRBJ2-3; D might be TRBD2 (7 bases). Germline assignment: CDR1 SGHTA and CDR2 FQGNSA. Trimming cost V 1 base and J 2 bases, with 16 bases left between them. The CDR3 spans 17 residues. The CDR3 loop reads CASSLDRGRVHTDTQYF. The CDR3 nucleotides read TGTGCCAGCAGCTTAGATAGGGGGAGGGTACACACAGATACGCAGTATTTT.

This clone occurred once. The chain links TRBV7-9 to TRBJ2-3; D is uncertain. Looked up from germline, CDR1 is SEHNR and CDR2 is FQNEAQ (reference sequence). The CDR3 runs to 14 residues. The V gene lost 0 bases and the J gene lost 2 bases, with 6 bases spanning the gap. DNA for the CDR3: TGTGCCAGCAGCTTAGCTCACTTCACAGATACGCAGTATTTT. It translates to CASSLAHFTDTQYF.

The rearrangement uses TRBV28 and TRBJ1-1, with a tentative D call TRBD1 (5 bases). The CDR3 extends over 14 amino acids. Trimming removed 8 bases from V and 4 bases from J, with 17 bases in between. Germline V gene lookup returns CDR1 MDHEN and CDR2 SYDVKM. Here the CDR3 reads CASSGPGTATEAFF. In nucleotides, the CDR3 is TGTGCCAGCTCGGGACCTGGGACCGCCACTGAAGCTTTCTTT.

The rearrangement links TRBV19 to TRBJ1-2; D is ambiguous. This CDR3 is built from 15 residues. Germline assignment: CDR1 LNHDA and CDR2 SQIVND (reference sequence). Trimming took 3 bases from V and 3 from J, leaving 14 bases between them. CDR3 region: CASSMDALRHYGYTF. For the CDR3, the DNA is TGTGCCAGTAGTATGGACGCCCTGAGGCACTATGGCTACACCTTC.

The CDR3 DNA follows: TGCAGCGTTGAGTCCGGGACTGCCTACAATGAGCAGTTCTTC. Its protein is CSVESGTAYNEQFF. V gene TRBV29-1 combines with J gene TRBJ2-1; the D gene is possibly TRBD2 (6 bases). Deletions cut 3 bases from V and 2 bases from J, with 11 bases between. The CDR3 consists of 14 residues. The germline V gene encodes CDR1 SQVTM and CDR2 ANQGSEA.

The rearrangement uses TRBV6-5 and TRBJ2-7; possible D gene TRBD1, 5 bases. Germline-derived CDR1 and CDR2 are MNHEY and SVGAGI. With 7 bases removed from V and 0 bases from J, the gap between germline ends came to 13 bases. The CDR3 totals 14 residues. The CDR3 reads CASTPTASSYEQYF. In DNA form, the CDR3 reads TGTGCCAGCACACCGACAGCCAGCTCCTACGAGCAGTACTTC.

The chain has TRBV11-2 and TRBJ2-7; D is possibly TRBD1 (7 bases). The CDR3 length is 14 residues. Germline V gene data show CDR1 as SGHAT and CDR2 as FQNNGV. V dropped 5 bases and J dropped 5 bases, with 16 bases sitting between them. CDR3 sequence (DNA): TGTGCCAGCAGCAAACTAATCAGGGGGGACGAGCAGTACTTC. This gives the protein CASSKLIRGDEQYF.

The rearrangement links TRBV29-1 to TRBJ2-1; D gene unclear. V lost 4 bases, J lost 6 bases, and 16 bases lay in between. The germline CDR1 and CDR2 sequences are SQVTM and ANQGSEA. The CDR3 is made up of 14 amino acids. CDR3 region: CSVGHGVTGNEQFF. The CDR3 DNA reads as TGCAGCGTTGGGCATGGGGTAACGGGCAATGAGCAGTTCTTC.

The chain employs TRBV5-1 and TRBJ1-2; D unclear. Germline V gives CDR1 SGHRS, CDR2 YFSETQ. The CDR3 length is 13 residues. V lost 0 bases and J lost 4, with 7 bases in between. The CDR3 spells CASSLGQIYGYTF. The CDR3 nucleotides read TGCGCCAGCAGCTTGGGGCAGATCTATGGCTACACCTTC.

This clone was recorded once. The rearrangement uses TRBV6-5 and TRBJ1-1; no clear D gene. V was shortened by 5 bases and J by 0 bases, with 7 bases between the two germline ends. The CDR3 is 13 residues long. The germline gives CDR1 MNHEY, CDR2 SVGAGI. The CDR3 sequence: CASSRHMNTEAFF. The CDR3 bases are TGTGCCAGCAGTAGACATATGAACACTGAAGCTTTCTTT.

The genes are TRBV5-1 and TRBJ2-7; D is unclear. Germline CDR1 is SGHRS and CDR2 is YFSETQ. This CDR3 has 15 amino acids. V lost 1 base and J lost 0, with 11 bases in between. Here the CDR3 reads CASSLSSGYSYEQYF. The CDR3 DNA sequence: TGCGCCAGCAGCTTGTCCTCAGGTTACTCCTACGAGCAGTACTTC.

The gene calls are TRBV2 and TRBJ2-7; 9 bases are a match to TRBD1. V gave up 6 bases and J gave up 3 bases; unmatched junction bases: 6. Germline CDR1 SNHLY, CDR2 FYNNEI. The CDR3 is 14 residues long. The CDR3 region is CASREDRGVYEQYF. CDR3 nucleotide sequence: TGTGCCAGCAGGGAGGACAGGGGAGTCTACGAGCAGTACTTC. The entire variable domain, with the rest obtained from reference TRBV2 and TRBJ2-7, is as follows: EPEVTQTPSHQVTQMGQEVILRCVPISNHLYFYWYRQILGQKVEFLVSFYNNEISEKSEIFDDQFSVERPDGSNFTLKIRSTKLEDSAMYFCASREDRGVYEQYFGPGTRLTVT.

Turning to this clone: Other DNA sequences in this sample translate to the same CDR3. The chain joins TRBV28 to TRBJ1-2, with D perhaps matching TRBD1 (6 bases). Germline values: CDR1 MDHEN, CDR2 SYDVKM. The CDR3 extends over 13 amino acids. Deletions cut 2 bases from V and 5 bases from J, with 9 bases between. The CDR3, as DNA: TGTGCCAGCAGTTTAGTAGGGGGATATGGCTACACCTTC. Encoded protein: CASSLVGGYGYTF.

V is TRBV18 and J is TRBJ2-1, with D possibly being TRBD1 (5 bases). Germline CDR1 KGHSH, CDR2 LQKENI. The CDR3 has 12 residues. Trimming cost V 6 bases and J 7 bases, with 10 bases left between them. The CDR3: CASSQDINEQFF. The CDR3 bases are TGTGCCAGCTCCCAGGACATAAATGAGCAGTTCTTC.

The CDR3 protein is CATSRVRTINEKLFF. In DNA form, the CDR3 reads TGTGCCACCAGCAGAGTCCGGACAATTAATGAAAAACTGTTTTTT. The chain carries TRBV15 and TRBJ1-4; D is perhaps TRBD1 (5 bases). V lost 1 base to trimming and J lost 4 bases, with 10 bases between them. This CDR3 region has 15 residues. Looked up from germline, CDR1 is LNHNV and CDR2 is YYDKDF (reference sequence).

This chain links TRBV30 with TRBJ2-5; tentatively, D is TRBD2 (6 bases). The germline gives CDR1 GTSNPN, CDR2 SVGIG (reference sequence). The CDR3 totals 11 residues. Trimming removed 3 bases from V and 7 bases from J, with 9 bases in between. The CDR3 region has the DNA TGTGCCTGGAGGGGGACTGGGACCCAGTACTTC. Translation gives CAWRGTGTQYF.

V usage is TRBV29-1 and J usage is TRBJ2-2, with 7 bases aligning to TRBD2. After removal of 6 bases from V and 7 bases from J, the junction contained 11 bases not matched to a gene. The CDR3 spans 14 residues. Germline-derived CDR1 and CDR2 are SQVTM and ANQGSEA. The CDR3 here is CSVRTGGWDGELFF. The CDR3 DNA reads as TGCAGCGTCCGAACGGGAGGATGGGACGGGGAGCTGTTTTTT.

The chain combines TRBV10-3 with TRBJ1-1; 8 bases are shared with TRBD1. The CDR3 consists of 14 residues. CDR1 ENHRY and CDR2 SYGVKD come from the germline V gene. V gave up 6 bases and J gave up 0 bases; unmatched junction bases: 3. The CDR3 region is CAISPGQVNTEAFF. The DNA for the CDR3 is TGTGCCATCAGCCCGGGACAGGTGAACACTGAAGCTTTCTTT.

The genes are TRBV7-9 and TRBJ1-1; TRBD1 is a possible D gene (6 bases). Germline V gives CDR1 SEHNR, CDR2 FQNEAQ (reference sequence). The CDR3 has 16 amino acids. Between the trimmed V and J ends, which lost 5 bases and 1 base, there was a span of 17 bases. CDR3: CASSPWGSRGNTEAFF. CDR3 coding DNA: TGTGCCAGCAGCCCTTGGGGGTCCAGGGGGAACACTGAAGCTTTCTTT.

The CDR3 nucleotides are TGTGCCAGCAGCGAAACTAGCGGGAGGGCTTACGAGCAGTACTTC. Its protein is CASSETSGRAYEQYF. The genes are TRBV7-9 and TRBJ2-7, with 13 bases identical to TRBD2. Losses at the gene ends were 5 bases for V and 4 bases for J; bases not matched to a gene: 5. The germline V gene has CDR1 SEHNR and CDR2 FQNEAQ (reference sequence). CDR3 length: 15 residues.

The gene calls are TRBV4-3 and TRBJ2-3; D possibly corresponds to TRBD1 (6 bases). Trimming removed 1 base from V and 6 bases from J, with 20 bases in between. The germline gives CDR1 LGHNA, CDR2 YSLEER. This CDR3 has 17 amino acids. The CDR3 protein is CASSQVIIQGLADTQYF. For the CDR3, the DNA is TGCGCCAGCAGCCAAGTCATTATCCAGGGGCTGGCGGATACGCAGTATTTT.

The chain carries TRBV18 and TRBJ2-1; TRBD2 matches 9 bases. Trimming cost V 2 bases and J 7 bases; bases outside gene matches: 6. There are 15 residues in the CDR3. CDR1 and CDR2 from the germline V gene are KGHSH and LQKENI. In DNA form, the CDR3 reads TGTGCCAGCTCACCAGGTAGCGGGAGAGGGAATGAGCAGTTCTTC. Its protein product is CASSPGSGRGNEQFF. The entire variable domain, with the rest obtained from reference TRBV18 and TRBJ2-1, is as follows: NAGVMQNPRHLVRRRGQEARLRCSPMKGHSHVYWYRQLPEEGLKFMVYLQKENIIDESGMPKERFSAEFPKEGPSILRIQQVVRGDSAAYFCASSPGSGRGNEQFFGPGTRLTVL.

The chain uses TRBV29-1 and TRBJ2-1, with 16 nucleotides matching TRBD2. V trimming: 2 bases; J trimming: 4 bases; junction bases outside the gene matches: 11. The CDR3 has 19 residues. CDR1 and CDR2 from the germline V gene are SQVTM and ANQGSEA. The CDR3 protein is CSVELSGLAGGSAYNEQFF. The CDR3 coding sequence is TGCAGCGTTGAATTATCGGGACTAGCGGGAGGGTCGGCGTACAATGAGCAGTTCTTC.

The genes are TRBV11-3 and TRBJ2-2; possibly TRBD1 for D (6 bases). V dropped 1 base and J dropped 2 bases, with 11 bases sitting between them. CDR1 is SGHNT and CDR2 is YENEEA in the germline V gene. The CDR3 is 16 amino acids. CDR3 residues: CASSLGGQINTGELFF. Here the CDR3 DNA reads TGTGCCAGCAGCTTAGGGGGACAAATTAACACCGGGGAGCTGTTTTTT.